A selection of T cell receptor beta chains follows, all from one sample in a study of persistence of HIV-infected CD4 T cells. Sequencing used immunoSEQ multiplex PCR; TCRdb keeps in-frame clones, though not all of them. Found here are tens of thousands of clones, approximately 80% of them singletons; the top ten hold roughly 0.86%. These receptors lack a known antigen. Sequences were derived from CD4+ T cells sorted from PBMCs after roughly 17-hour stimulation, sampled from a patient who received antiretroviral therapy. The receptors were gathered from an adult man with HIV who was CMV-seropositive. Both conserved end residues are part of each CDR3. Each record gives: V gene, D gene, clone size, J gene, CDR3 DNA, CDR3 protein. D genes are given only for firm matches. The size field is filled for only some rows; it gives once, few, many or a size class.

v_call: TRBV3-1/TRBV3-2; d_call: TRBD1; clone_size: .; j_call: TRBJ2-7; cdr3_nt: TGTGCCAGCAGACGGGGACAGGGGGCGCTTGAGCAGTACTTC; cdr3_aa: CASRRGQGALEQYF
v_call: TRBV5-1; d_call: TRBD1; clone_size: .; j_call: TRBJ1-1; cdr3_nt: TGCGCCAGCAGCTTTCCCCCAGGGGGCATGAACACTGAAGCTTTCTTT; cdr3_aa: CASSFPPGGMNTEAFF
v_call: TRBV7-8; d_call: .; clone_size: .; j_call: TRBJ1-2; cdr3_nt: TGTGCCAGCAGCTTTAACCCCTCGGCTAACTATGGCTACACCTTC; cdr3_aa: CASSFNPSANYGYTF
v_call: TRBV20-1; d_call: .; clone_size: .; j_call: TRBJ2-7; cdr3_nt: TGCAGTGCTAGTCGAGGGGGGTACGAGCAGTACTTC; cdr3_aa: CSASRGGYEQYF
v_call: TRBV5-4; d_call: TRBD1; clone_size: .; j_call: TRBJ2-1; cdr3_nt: TGTGCCAGCAGCGGTTGGGACAGGGACTACAATGAGCAGTTCTTC; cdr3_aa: CASSGWDRDYNEQFF
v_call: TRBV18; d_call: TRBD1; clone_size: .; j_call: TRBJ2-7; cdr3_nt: TGTGCCAGCTCCTCGGGACAGGAAGACTACGAGCAGTACTTC; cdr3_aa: CASSSGQEDYEQYF
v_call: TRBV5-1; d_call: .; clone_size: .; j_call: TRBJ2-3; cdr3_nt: TGCGCCAGCAGCTTGGGTAGGGGCACAGATACGCAGTATTTT; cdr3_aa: CASSLGRGTDTQYF
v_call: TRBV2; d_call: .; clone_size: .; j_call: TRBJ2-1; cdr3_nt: TGTGCCAGCAGTGATGGAGGGGCCCTTTACAATGAGCAGTTCTTC; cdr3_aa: CASSDGGALYNEQFF
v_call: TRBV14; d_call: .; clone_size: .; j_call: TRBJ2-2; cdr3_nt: TGTGCCAGCAGCCGCGACAGGTACACCGGGGAGCTGTTTTTT; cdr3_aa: CASSRDRYTGELFF
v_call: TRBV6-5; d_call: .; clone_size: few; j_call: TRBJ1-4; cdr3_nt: TGTGCCAGCAGTTACAGCGGCAGCGGTGATGAAAAACTGTTTTTT; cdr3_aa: CASSYSGSGDEKLFF
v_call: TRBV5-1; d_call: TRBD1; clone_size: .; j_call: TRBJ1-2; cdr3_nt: TGCGCCAGCACCTACGGGACAGGCGGCGGCTACACCTTC; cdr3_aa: CASTYGTGGGYTF
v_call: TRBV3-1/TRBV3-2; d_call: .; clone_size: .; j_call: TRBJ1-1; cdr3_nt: TGTGCCAGCAGCCACCTACGCATGGTTCCTTTCTTT; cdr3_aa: CASSHLRMVPFF
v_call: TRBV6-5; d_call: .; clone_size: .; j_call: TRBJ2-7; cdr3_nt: TGTGCCAGCAGTTACTCTTCCGAGCAGTACTTC; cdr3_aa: CASSYSSEQYF
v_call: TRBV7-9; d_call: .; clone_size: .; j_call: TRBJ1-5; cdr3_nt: TGTGCCAGCAGCCTGCTACAGGGCCAGCCCCAGCATTTT; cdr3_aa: CASSLLQGQPQHF
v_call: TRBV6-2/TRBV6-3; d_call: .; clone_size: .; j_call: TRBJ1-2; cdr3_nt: TGTGCCAGCAGTTCCTCTTTGACGGGGATCTATGGCTACACCTTC; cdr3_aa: CASSSSLTGIYGYTF
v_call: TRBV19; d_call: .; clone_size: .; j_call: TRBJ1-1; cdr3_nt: TGTGCCAGTTTTGGCAGGTCGTCCGGGGACGCTGAAGCTTTCTTT; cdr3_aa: CASFGRSSGDAEAFF
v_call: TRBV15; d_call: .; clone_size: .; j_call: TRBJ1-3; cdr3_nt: TGTGCCACCCAAGGGCGAGACAGCATCTCTGGAAACACCATATATTTT; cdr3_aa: CATQGRDSISGNTIYF
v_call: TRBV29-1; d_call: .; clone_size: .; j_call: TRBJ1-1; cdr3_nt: TGCAGCGTTGGTCCGACATCGAACACTGAAGCTTTCTTT; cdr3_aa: CSVGPTSNTEAFF
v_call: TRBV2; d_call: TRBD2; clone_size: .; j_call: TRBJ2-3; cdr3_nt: TGTGCCAGCAGAGAGTGGACTAGCGGAAGCACAGATACGCAGTATTTT; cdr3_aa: CASREWTSGSTDTQYF
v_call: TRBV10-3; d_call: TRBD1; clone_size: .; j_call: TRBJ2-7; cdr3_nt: TGTGCCATCAGTGACTCGACAGGGGGCTTATACGAGCAGTACTTC; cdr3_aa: CAISDSTGGLYEQYF
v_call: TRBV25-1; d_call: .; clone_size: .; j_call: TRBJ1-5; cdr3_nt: TGTGCCAGCAGTGAATTAAAGACAGTAAGCAGTCAGCCCCAGCATTTT; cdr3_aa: CASSELKTVSSQPQHF
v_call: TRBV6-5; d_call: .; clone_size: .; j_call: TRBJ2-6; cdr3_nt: TGTGCCAGTGTCGTCTCTGGGGCCAACGTCCTGACTTTC; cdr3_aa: CASVVSGANVLTF
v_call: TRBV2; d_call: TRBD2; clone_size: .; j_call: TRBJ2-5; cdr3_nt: TGTGCCACCAATAGCGGGTTAGGGACCCAGTACTTC; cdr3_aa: CATNSGLGTQYF
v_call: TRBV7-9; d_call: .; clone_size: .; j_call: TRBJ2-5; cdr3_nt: TGTGCCAGCAGCTTAGGGGAAGGGTTCGGTCAAGAGACCCAGTACTTC; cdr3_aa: CASSLGEGFGQETQYF
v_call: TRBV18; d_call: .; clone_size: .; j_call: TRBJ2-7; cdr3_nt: TGTGCCAGCTCACCACCTAGGGTCCCGTACGAGCAGTACTTC; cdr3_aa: CASSPPRVPYEQYF
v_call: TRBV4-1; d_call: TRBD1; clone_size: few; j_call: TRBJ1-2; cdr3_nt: TGCGCCAGCAGCCGGACCGCCGGACAGGAAGTATATGGCTACACCTTC; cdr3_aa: CASSRTAGQEVYGYTF
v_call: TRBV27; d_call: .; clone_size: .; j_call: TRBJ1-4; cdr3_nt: TGTGCCAGCAGTTTAGTAGGAGCTAATGAAAAACTGTTTTTT; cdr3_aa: CASSLVGANEKLFF
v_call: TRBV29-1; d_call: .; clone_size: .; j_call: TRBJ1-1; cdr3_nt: TGCAGCGTTCGGAGTGGAAACACTGAAGCTTTCTTT; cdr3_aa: CSVRSGNTEAFF
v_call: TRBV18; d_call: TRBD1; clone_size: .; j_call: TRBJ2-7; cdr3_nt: TGTGCCAGCTCAAGGGACAGCCTTTACGAGCAGTACTTC; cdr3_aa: CASSRDSLYEQYF
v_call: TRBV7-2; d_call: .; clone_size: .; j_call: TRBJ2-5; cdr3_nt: TGTGCCAGCAGCTTAGCCCGGGGCCAAGAGACCCAGTACTTC; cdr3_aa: CASSLARGQETQYF
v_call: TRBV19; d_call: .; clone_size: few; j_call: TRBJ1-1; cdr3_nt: TGTGCCAGTAGTATAAGAAAAATTGGCGACACTGAAGCTTTCTTT; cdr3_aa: CASSIRKIGDTEAFF
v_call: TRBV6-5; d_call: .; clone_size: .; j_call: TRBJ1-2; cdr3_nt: TGTGCCAGCAGATCCAGGGGTTCTAACGATGGCTACACCTTC; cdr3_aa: CASRSRGSNDGYTF
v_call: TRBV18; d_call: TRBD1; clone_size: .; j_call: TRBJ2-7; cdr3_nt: TGTGCCAGCTCAGGACAGGGCGGATCCTACGAGCAGTACTTC; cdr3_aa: CASSGQGGSYEQYF
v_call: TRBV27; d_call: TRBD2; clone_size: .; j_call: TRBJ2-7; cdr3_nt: TGTGCCAGCAGGACTAGCGGGGGGTACGAGCAGTACTTC; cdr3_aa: CASRTSGGYEQYF
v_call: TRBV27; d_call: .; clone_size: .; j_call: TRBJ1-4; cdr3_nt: TGTGCCAGCAGTTTATCGAGAGGAAATGAAAAACTGTTTTTT; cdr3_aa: CASSLSRGNEKLFF
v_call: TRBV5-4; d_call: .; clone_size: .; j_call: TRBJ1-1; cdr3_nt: TGTGCCAGCAGGAGGCAGTCGATGAACACTGAAGCTTTCTTT; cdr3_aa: CASRRQSMNTEAFF
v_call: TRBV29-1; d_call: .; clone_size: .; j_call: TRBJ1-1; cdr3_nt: TGCAGCGTTGAAGCGGTGGACAGTAAGAACACTGAAGCTTTCTTT; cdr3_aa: CSVEAVDSKNTEAFF
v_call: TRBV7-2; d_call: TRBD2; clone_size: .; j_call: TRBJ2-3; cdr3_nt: TGTGCCAGCAGCTTCGGGGGGGCGGGCACAGATACGCAGTATTTT; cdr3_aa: CASSFGGAGTDTQYF
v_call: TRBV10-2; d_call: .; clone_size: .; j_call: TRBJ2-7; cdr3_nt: TGCGCCAGCATGGGGGGTTTACAATCCTACGAGCAGTACTTC; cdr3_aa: CASMGGLQSYEQYF
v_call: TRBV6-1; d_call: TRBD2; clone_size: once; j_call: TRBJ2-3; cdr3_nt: TGTGCCAGCAGTGAACTGCTCGGGACTAGCGGGGGAGTTACGCAGTATTTT; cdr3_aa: CASSELLGTSGGVTQYF